These T cell receptor beta chains were read from a single sample in a study of shared clonotypes between healthy human individuals. Sequencing was performed with immunoSEQ multiplex PCR; in TCRdb, only in-frame clones are kept and a portion is missing. The sample contains about 2.2 million clones, just over 90% of which appear only once. Sequenced: naive CD8+ T cells from PBMCs. Receptors were obtained from a man aged 18-30 years in good health. Some clones in this sample may be carry-over from other donors' samples. Both conserved end residues are part of each CDR3. Each record gives: V gene, D gene, clone size, J gene, CDR3 DNA, CDR3 protein. A D gene is named only where the DNA matches it firmly. Clone size is given for some rows only: seen once, a few or many times, or a class if the clone is expanded.

>TRBV5-1|NA|NA|TRBJ2-7
TGCGCCAGCAGCCACCCAGCAAAACAAAACGAGCAGTACTTC
CASSHPAKQNEQYF
>TRBV18|TRBD1|once|TRBJ2-7
TGTGCCAGCTCACCCGGACAGGGAAATAACGAGCAGTACTTC
CASSPGQGNNEQYF
>TRBV6-5|TRBD1|NA|TRBJ2-1
TGTGCCAGCAGTTACCGGGACAGAGCCTACAATGAGCAGTTCTTC
CASSYRDRAYNEQFF
>TRBV29-1|NA|NA|TRBJ1-2
TGCAGCGATAGATCCAGAGAGAAGATCTATGGCTACACCTTC
CSDRSREKIYGYTF
>TRBV28|NA|once|TRBJ1-1
TGTGCCAGCAGTTTCCAGCGGGGCACTGAAGCTTTCTTT
CASSFQRGTEAFF
>TRBV7-9|NA|NA|TRBJ1-5
TGTGCCAGCAGCCAGGGGTCTCAGCCCCAGCATTTT
CASSQGSQPQHF
>TRBV11-2|NA|once|TRBJ2-7
TGTGCCAGCAGTAGACAGGCGAGGTACGAGCAGTACTTC
CASSRQARYEQYF
>TRBV27|TRBD2|NA|TRBJ2-1
TGTGCCAGCAGTTTAGGCGGGAGGGTATATGAGCAGTTCTTC
CASSLGGRVYEQFF
>TRBV28|TRBD1|NA|TRBJ1-4
TGTGCCAGCAGTCCCCGGACAGGGGGAAATGAAAAACTGTTTTTT
CASSPRTGGNEKLFF
>TRBV11-2|NA|NA|TRBJ1-5
TGTGCCAGCAGCTTAGCCGGGGTTTCAGCCCAGCATTTT
CASSLAGVSAQHF
>TRBV28|NA|NA|TRBJ2-1
TGTGCCAGCAGTTCCCCCGTGGAGGGACTTACATACAATGAGCAGTTCTTC
CASSSPVEGLTYNEQFF
>TRBV7-9|TRBD1|NA|TRBJ1-2
TGTGCCAGCAGCCCCGCGACAGGGTACTATGGCTACACCTTC
CASSPATGYYGYTF
>TRBV9|NA|NA|TRBJ2-7
TGTGCCAGCAGCGGGGGCACCTACGAGCAGTACTTC
CASSGGTYEQYF
>TRBV7-9|NA|once|TRBJ2-7
TGTGCCAGCAGCCCTTGGGACGGTTACGAGCAGTACTTC
CASSPWDGYEQYF
>TRBV7-2|NA|NA|TRBJ2-7
TGTGCCAACGAAGCCGAGCAGTACTTC
CANEAEQYF
>TRBV5-1|TRBD2|NA|TRBJ2-3
TGCGCCAGCAGCGGACGACTAGCAGGTGGTGCAGATACGCAGTATTTT
CASSGRLAGGADTQYF
>TRBV2|TRBD2|NA|TRBJ2-1
TGTGCCAGTACCCCGTCCGGGACTAGCGGTTACAATGAGCAGTTCTTC
CASTPSGTSGYNEQFF
>TRBV7-8|TRBD1|NA|TRBJ2-7
TGTGCCAGCACCCCGGGACAGGGTCGACACGAGCAGTACTTC
CASTPGQGRHEQYF
>TRBV29-1|NA|NA|TRBJ1-1
TGCAGCGCCCCATCGGGAAGTCCCGAAGCTTTCTTT
CSAPSGSPEAFF
>TRBV7-9|NA|NA|TRBJ2-7
TGTGCCAGCAGCTTAGTCTGGGGCGAGCAGTACTTC
CASSLVWGEQYF
>TRBV9|TRBD1|NA|TRBJ2-5
TGTGCCAGCAGCTCCCCTCGAGACAGGGGACCCCAAGAGACCCAGTACTTC
CASSSPRDRGPQETQYF
>TRBV19|TRBD2|NA|TRBJ2-1
TGTGCCAGTAGTCTACTAGCGGGAGGGAACAATGAGCAGTTCTTC
CASSLLAGGNNEQFF
>TRBV7-8|TRBD2|NA|TRBJ2-3
TGTGCCAGCAGCTCCCTAGCGGGACCCCTAACAGATACGCAGTATTTT
CASSSLAGPLTDTQYF
>TRBV18|NA|NA|TRBJ1-2
TGTGCCAGTAAGGGGTCTTCGACAGCTAACTATGGCTACACCTTC
CASKGSSTANYGYTF
>TRBV10-1|NA|NA|TRBJ2-1
TGCGCCAGCACCCCTTTGGGTAGCGGAGTCAATGAGCAGTTCTTC
CASTPLGSGVNEQFF